This T cell receptor beta chain comes out of a study of blood T cell repertoires in COVID-19. Study details: Samples taken during acute and convalescent COVID-19 were collected in the United States, Italy and Spain. The cDNA or gDNA used as material had been derived from T cells, B-cell-depleted T cells, or PBMCs.

Methods used by the authors: Researchers report that nucleated cell counts were estimated from reference gene primer amplification. Clones were read by immunoSEQ multiplex PCR, and TCRdb kept only the in-frame ones, dropping some. V, J and clone size were drawn from that table, and D and trimming were deduced from the DNA. Among 150,000 or so clones, roughly nine tenths were seen once, and the ten largest hold 0.99%. This CDR3 contains 13 residues. Looked up from germline, CDR1 is MNHEY and CDR2 is SVGAGI. With 2 bases clipped from V and 7 bases from J, the junction kept 4 bases outside the gene matches.

V usage is TRBV6-5 and J usage is TRBJ1-1; 7 bases are shared with TRBD1. The sample was peripheral blood. The TCR sequence derives from a young man with acute or convalescent COVID-19. CDR3 DNA: TGTGCCAGCAGTTACCTGAGGACAGGTGAAGCTTTCTTT. Translating gives CASSYLRTGEAFF.